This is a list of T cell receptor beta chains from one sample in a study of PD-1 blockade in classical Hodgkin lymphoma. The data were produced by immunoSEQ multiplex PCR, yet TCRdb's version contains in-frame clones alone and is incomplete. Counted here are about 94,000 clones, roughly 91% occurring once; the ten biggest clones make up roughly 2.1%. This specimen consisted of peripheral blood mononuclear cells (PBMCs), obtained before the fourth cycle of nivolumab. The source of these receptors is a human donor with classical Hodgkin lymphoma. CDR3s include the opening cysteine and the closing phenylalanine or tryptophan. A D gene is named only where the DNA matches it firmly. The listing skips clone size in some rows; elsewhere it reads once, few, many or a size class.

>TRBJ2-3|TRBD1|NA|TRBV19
CASSRGGPSPVDF
TGTGCCAGTAGTCGAGGGGGCCCCAGTCCTGTCGATTTT
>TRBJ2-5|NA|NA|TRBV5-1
CASSLSGAWETQYF
TGCGCCAGCAGCTTATCGGGAGCCTGGGAGACCCAGTACTTC
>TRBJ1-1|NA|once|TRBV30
CAWNSWTAAGGKAFF
TGTGCCTGGAATTCTTGGACGGCAGCCGGGGGTAAAGCTTTCTTT
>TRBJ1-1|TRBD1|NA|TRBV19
CASSGRGLKTEAFF
TGTGCCAGTAGCGGTAGGGGGCTTAAGACTGAAGCTTTCTTT
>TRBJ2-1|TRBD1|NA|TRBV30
CASDRGLLNEQFF
TGTGCCTCAGACAGGGGGTTACTGAATGAGCAGTTCTTC
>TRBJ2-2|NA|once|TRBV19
CASSIDWGLAGELFF
TGTGCCAGTAGTATAGACTGGGGTTTGGCCGGGGAGCTGTTTTTT
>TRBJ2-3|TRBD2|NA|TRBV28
CASRLGSKAGRVAYSSTDTQYF
TGTGCCAGCAGGCTTGGATCCAAAGCCGGGAGGGTAGCCTACTCTAGCACAGATACGCAGTATTTT
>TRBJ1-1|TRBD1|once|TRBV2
CASNLGQGAEAFF
TGTGCCAGCAATCTGGGACAGGGGGCTGAAGCTTTCTTT
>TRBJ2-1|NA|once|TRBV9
CASSALAWGNEQFF
TGTGCCAGCAGCGCGCTAGCCTGGGGCAATGAGCAGTTCTTC
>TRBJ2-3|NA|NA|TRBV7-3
CASSLAAVDTQYF
TGTGCCAGCAGCTTAGCGGCGGTCGATACGCAGTATTTT
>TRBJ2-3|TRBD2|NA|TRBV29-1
CSVRNLAATDTQYF
TGCAGCGTTAGGAACCTAGCGGCGACAGATACGCAGTATTTT
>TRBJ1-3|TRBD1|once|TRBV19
CASTPGQGALVDGNTIYF
TGTGCCAGCACTCCCGGACAGGGGGCTCTCGTGGATGGAAACACCATATATTTT
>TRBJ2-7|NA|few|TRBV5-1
CASSFSYEQYF
TGCGCCAGCAGCTTCAGCTACGAGCAGTACTTC
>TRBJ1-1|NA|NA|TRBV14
CASSWGPGPEAFF
TGTGCCAGCAGCTGGGGGCCCGGACCTGAAGCTTTCTTT
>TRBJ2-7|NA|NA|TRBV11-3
CASSLDWGREQYF
TGTGCCAGCAGCTTAGATTGGGGGCGCGAGCAGTACTTC
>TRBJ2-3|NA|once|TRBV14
CASSQEESLRPTDTQYF
TGTGCCAGCAGCCAAGAAGAATCCCTACGACCCACAGATACGCAGTATTTT
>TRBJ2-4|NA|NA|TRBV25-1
CASSLSGDRRIQYF
TGTGCCAGCAGTTTATCAGGGGATCGTCGGATTCAGTACTTC
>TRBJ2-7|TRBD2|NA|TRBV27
CASSASGRVIEQYF
TGTGCCAGCAGCGCTAGCGGGAGGGTTATCGAGCAGTACTTC
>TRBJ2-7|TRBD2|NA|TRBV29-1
CSAGLALAEQYF
TGCAGCGCGGGACTAGCGCTGGCCGAGCAGTACTTC
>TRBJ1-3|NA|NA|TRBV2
CASVRVGSGNTIYF
TGTGCCAGCGTCCGGGTCGGCTCTGGAAACACCATATATTTT
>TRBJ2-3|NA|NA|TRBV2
CASVRGADTQYF
TGTGCCAGCGTAAGGGGTGCAGATACGCAGTATTTT
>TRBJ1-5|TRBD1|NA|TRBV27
CASRTPDRVGQPQHF
TGTGCCAGCAGGACCCCTGACAGGGTCGGTCAGCCCCAGCATTTT
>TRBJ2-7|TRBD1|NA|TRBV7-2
CASSLAGTGAYEQYF
TGTGCCAGCAGCTTAGCCGGGACAGGGGCTTACGAGCAGTACTTC
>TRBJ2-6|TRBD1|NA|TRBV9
CASSVGLGQGSRGANVLTF
TGTGCCAGCAGCGTTGGCCTGGGACAGGGATCTCGAGGGGCCAACGTCCTGACTTTC
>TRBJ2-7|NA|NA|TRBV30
CASGAGDLTYEQYF
TGTGCCTCGGGTGCAGGAGACTTAACCTACGAGCAGTACTTC
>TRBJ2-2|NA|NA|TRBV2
CASDLRDTGELFF
TGTGCCAGCGACTTAAGAGACACCGGGGAGCTGTTTTTT
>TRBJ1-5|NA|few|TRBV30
CAWSVEGSPYGNQPQHF
TGTGCCTGGAGTGTAGAGGGATCCCCATATGGCAATCAGCCCCAGCATTTT
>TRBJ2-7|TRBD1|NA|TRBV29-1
CSVVRGTGHHSYEQYF
TGCAGCGTTGTACGGGGGACAGGGCATCACTCCTACGAGCAGTACTTC
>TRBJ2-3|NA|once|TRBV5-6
CASSLVGTQYF
TGTGCCAGCAGCTTGGTCGGTACGCAGTATTTT
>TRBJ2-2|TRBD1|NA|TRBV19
CASSIFPRTGVEAGELFF
TGTGCCAGTAGTATCTTCCCGCGGACAGGGGTGGAAGCCGGGGAGCTGTTTTTT
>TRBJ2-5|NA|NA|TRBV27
CARQETQYF
TGTGCCAGGCAAGAGACCCAGTACTTC
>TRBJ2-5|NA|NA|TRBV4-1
CASSRENREETQYF
TGCGCCAGCAGCCGAGAAAACAGGGAGGAGACCCAGTACTTC
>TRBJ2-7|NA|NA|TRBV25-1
CASSEPSGSIYEQYF
TGTGCCAGCAGTGAACCGTCGGGTTCTATCTACGAGCAGTACTTC
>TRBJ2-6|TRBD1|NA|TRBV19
CASSMVAGGASGANVLTF
TGTGCCAGTAGTATGGTGGCAGGGGGCGCTTCTGGGGCCAACGTCCTGACTTTC
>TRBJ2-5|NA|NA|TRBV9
CASSVLWDPRQETQYF
TGTGCCAGCAGCGTACTGTGGGACCCTAGACAAGAGACCCAGTACTTC